This T cell receptor beta chain comes out of a study of vaccination and CD4 T cells after COVID-19. Study context: Drawing of post-COVID samples took place a median about 100 days after diagnosis (range 35 to 161).

The treatment: approximately 9-day PBMC culture with coronavirus spike peptide pools or control peptides (ViraFEST assay). This CDR3 has 14 residues. Germline V gives CDR1 DFQATT, CDR2 SNEGSKA (reference sequence). Germline trimming cut 5 bases from V and 8 bases from J; bases unmatched to any gene: 10. Of note for this clonotype: As yet, its antigen is unknown.

Cultured CD4+ T-cell DNA underwent Oncomine TCR Beta short-read sequencing. In this case, cultured CD4+ T cells provided the extracted genomic DNA. TCRdb itself ran the PCR reads through MiXCR, one entry per CDR3 protein. The sample lists 15,000 or so distinct CDR3 sequences, over 65% seen once, with around 16% in the top ten. This TCR came from a human donor who had recovered from COVID-19. The material sequenced was CD4+ T cells from blood, cultured in vitro. The chain carries TRBV20-1 and TRBJ1-2; 11 bases match TRBD1. This chain's CDR3 is CSAPRTGGEEGYTF. The CDR3 bases are TGCAGTGCTCCTCGGACAGGGGGCGAAGAGGGCTACACCTTC.